This passage covers 14 T cell receptor beta chains from one sample sequenced in a study of T cells in Graves' hyperthyroidism and ophthalmopathy (dated by TCRdb to the late 2010s). Libraries came from multiplex PCR. Sequencing used an Illumina HiSeq 2000. TCR beta CDR3 regions were amplified from RNA transcripts. For the first round of RT-PCR on the TCR CDR3, the HTBI primer set was used together with the Qiagen OneStep RT-PCR kit. Using fastp trimming at Q25 and MiXCR clonotype assembly, TCRdb reanalyzed the public sequencing data and kept in-frame beta chains. Rows are unified per CDR3 protein, each entry keeping the most common DNA and genes. The sample data list some 740,000 distinct CDR3 sequences, and 12% to 15% of these were observed just once. About 9.4% of the sample is held by the ten biggest clonotypes. Material: blood. The receptors derive from a young woman with Graves' hyperthyroidism.

This clonotype was found a few times. The chain employs TRBV9 and TRBJ1-3; weak D call: TRBD1 (5 bases). V lost 2 bases and J lost 0, with 9 bases in between. The CDR3 is made up of 15 amino acids. Germline CDR1 reads SGDLS; CDR2 reads YYNGEE. In DNA, the CDR3 is TGTGCCAGCAGCGTGGCAGGGCCCTCTGGAAACACCATATATTTT. Translated: CASSVAGPSGNTIYF.

The chain joins TRBV19 to TRBJ2-7; a possible D gene is TRBD1 (6 bases). Between the trimmed V and J ends, which lost 5 bases and 1 base, there was a span of 9 bases. The CDR3 is 13 residues long. Germline-derived CDR1 and CDR2 are LNHDA and SQIVND (reference sequence). The CDR3 coding sequence is TGTGCCAGTAGTGGGACAAATTCCTACGAGCAGTACTTC. This translates into CASSGTNSYEQYF. Drawing the rest from reference TRBV19 and TRBJ2-7, the complete variable domain is DGGITQSPKYLFRKEGQNVTLSCEQNLNHDAMYWYRQDPGQGLRLIYYSQIVNDFQKGDIAEGYSVSREKKESFPLTVTSAQKNPTAFYLCASSGTNSYEQYFGPGTRLTVT.

This clonotype was observed at least ten times. The chain recombines TRBV28 with TRBJ2-5; D remains unclear. V dropped 10 bases and J dropped 5 bases, with 11 bases sitting between them. The V gene's germline CDR1 is MDHEN and CDR2 SYDVKM. This CDR3 is built from 11 residues. The DNA for the CDR3 is TGTGCCACCATACGGCGGGAGACCCAGTACTTC. Amino acid sequence: CATIRRETQYF.

This clonotype occurred many times. The CDR3 region has the DNA TGTGCCACCAGCAGAGATGTGGGACAGGGAGGAGATACGCAGTATTTT. It yields the protein CATSRDVGQGGDTQYF. The chain couples TRBV15 to TRBJ2-3; TRBD1 matches at 9 bases. The CDR3 is 16 amino acids. J gave up 5 bases and V 0 bases, and 6 bases lay outside the gene matches. The germline gives CDR1 LNHNV, CDR2 YYDKDF (reference sequence).

With respect to this clonotype: It may be a read error: a sequence one base away is much more abundant. Given the absence of the conserved phenylalanine or tryptophan at the CDR3 end, a read error is likely. J is TRBJ2-7 and V is TRBV30, with D tentatively TRBD2 (6 bases). The germline V gene encodes CDR1 GTSNPN and CDR2 SVGIG (reference sequence). The V and J ends lost 3 bases and 4 bases respectively, with 16 bases between them. This CDR3 comprises 14 residues. The chain's CDR3 is CAWSVGGVGYEQYL. The CDR3, as DNA: TGTGCCTGGAGCGTGGGGGGAGTGGGGTACGAGCAGTACCTC.

This chain connects TRBV12-3 or TRBV12-4 to TRBJ1-2; 12 bases are shared with TRBD1. V lost 0 bases to trimming and J lost 2 bases; unmatched junction nucleotides: 16. This CDR3 spans 21 amino acids. The CDR3 loop reads CASSLALGQGASLDFNYGYTF. The CDR3 coding sequence is TGTGCCAGCAGTTTAGCCTTGGGACAGGGGGCGTCCCTGGACTTCAACTATGGCTACACCTTC.

This clonotype appeared many times. The V and J genes are TRBV4-1 and TRBJ2-3; perhaps TRBD1 as D (5 bases). The V end was cut by 4 bases, the J end by 4 bases, with 15 bases between. Germline V gives CDR1 MGHRA, CDR2 YSYEKL. The CDR3 is 15 residues long. The CDR3 loop reads CASSPQGRSADTQYF. The DNA for the CDR3 is TGCGCCAGCAGCCCCCAGGGCCGATCGGCAGATACGCAGTATTTT.

This clonotype was observed a few times. The chain recombines TRBV9 with TRBJ2-1; 10 bases agree with TRBD2. The CDR3 has 18 amino acids. Losses at the gene ends were 1 base for V and 5 bases for J; bases not matched to a gene: 12. Germline loops: CDR1 SGDLS, CDR2 YYNGEE. Here the CDR3 DNA reads TGTGCCAGCAGCGTACCCTATACGGGACTAGCGCCTAACAATGAGCAGTTCTTC. Its translation: CASSVPYTGLAPNNEQFF. Full variable domain (remainder filled in from reference TRBV9 and TRBJ2-1): DSGVTQTPKHLITATGQRVTLRCSPRSGDLSVYWYQQSLDQGLQFLIQYYNGEERAKGNILERFSAQQFPDLHSELNLSSLELGDSALYFCASSVPYTGLAPNNEQFFGPGTRLTVL.

The chain recombines TRBV29-1 with TRBJ1-1; 7 nucleotides match TRBD1. The CDR3 runs to 12 residues. V gave up 4 bases and J gave up 6 bases; unmatched junction bases: 5. Germline V gives CDR1 SQVTM, CDR2 ANQGSEA. CDR3 nucleotides: TGCAGCGTTGTTGAGGGGGCCTCTGAAGCTTTCTTT. Protein sequence: CSVVEGASEAFF.

The chain employs TRBV6-1 and TRBJ2-7; 9 nucleotides agree with TRBD1. Germline trimming cut 6 bases from V and 1 base from J; bases unmatched to any gene: 19. The CDR3 spans 19 residues. Germline CDR1 and CDR2: MNHNS and SASEGT. In nucleotides, the CDR3 is TGTGCCAGCAGCTCGACCGGGACAGGGATCCGGAGCATATCCTACGAGCAGTACTTC. This codes for CASSSTGTGIRSISYEQYF.

This clonotype was seen at least ten times. The chain has TRBV30 and TRBJ2-7; unclear D gene. The CDR3 is 11 residues long. V was clipped by 0 bases and J by 5 bases, with 5 bases between them. The V gene's germline CDR1 is GTSNPN and CDR2 SVGIG (reference sequence). This chain's CDR3 is CAWSVVNEQYF. The CDR3 DNA is TGTGCCTGGAGTGTAGTGAACGAGCAGTACTTC.

Points on this clonotype: An end of the junction differs from the germline gene, which may be a read error. The chain recombines TRBV3-1 with TRBJ1-2; 7 positions match TRBD1. The CDR3 contains 14 residues. Germline CDR1 is LGHDT and CDR2 is YNNKEL (reference sequence). CDR3 DNA: TGTGCCAGCAGCCCCCCAACAGGGGTGGATGGCTGCACCTTC. It encodes CASSPPTGVDGCTF.

A single count supports this clonotype. V is TRBV20-1 and J is TRBJ1-1, with D uncertain. The V end lost 6 bases, the J end lost 1 base, and 12 bases lay between the germline ends. CDR1 and CDR2 from the germline V gene are DFQATT and SNEGSKA (reference sequence). The CDR3 runs to 13 residues. The CDR3 DNA reads as TGCAGTGCCAATGATTGGGCGAACACTGAAGCTTTCTTT. It specifies CSANDWANTEAFF.

This clonotype was counted a few times. This may be a read error, as it is one base from a much larger clone. The chain joins TRBV20-1 to TRBJ2-5, with TRBD2 identical over 9 bases. The CDR3 runs 15 residues. The germline gives CDR1 DFQATT, CDR2 SNEGSKA (reference sequence). The CDR3 region is CSARDFLAGQETQCF. The CDR3, as DNA: TGCAGTGCTAGAGATTTCCTAGCGGGACAAGAGACCCAGTGCTTC.